The 24 T cell receptor beta chains given below trace back to one sample, sequenced in a study of T cell responses to AZD1222 COVID-19 vaccine (dated by TCRdb to about 2021). The time point label, read with the paper, signifies: about 28 days (+/-7) after the second vaccine dose. The method behind the library was the immunoSEQ multiplex PCR assay. The table was pulled from immuneACCESS by TCRdb, which kept in-frame rearrangements only. Such tables lose some clones; where checked, under half of the loss comes from unresolved V genes, and the rest has no known cause. This sample lists about 150,000 clones; roughly nine tenths were detected once. Roughly 1.2% of the sample lies in the top ten. The sample consisted of peripheral blood, taken 28 days after the second AZD1222 dose. Every receptor here comes from an adult who received the AZD1222 COVID-19 vaccine.

The genes are TRBV5-4 and TRBJ1-3; the D gene is possibly TRBD1 (5 bases). The CDR3 runs to 17 residues. V was clipped by 0 bases and J by 0 bases, with 13 bases between them. Germline values: CDR1 SGHNT, CDR2 YYREEE (reference sequence). DNA for the CDR3: TGTGCCAGCAGCTTGGATGGCCAGGGAACCTCTGGAAACACCATATATTTT. Amino acids: CASSLDGQGTSGNTIYF.

The rearrangement uses TRBV14 and TRBJ1-4, with unresolved D. Germline CDR1 SGHDN, CDR2 FVKESK. The V and J ends lost 2 bases and 3 bases respectively, with 13 bases between them. This CDR3 has 16 amino acids. The CDR3 bases are TGTGCCAGCAGCCAATTTCGCGGGAGGTCTAATGAAAAACTGTTTTTT. Residues: CASSQFRGRSNEKLFF.

The chain links TRBV7-9 to TRBJ1-2, with 10 bases identical to TRBD1. This CDR3 contains 14 residues. In germline, CDR1 is SEHNR, CDR2 FQNEAQ (reference sequence). Unmatched junction bases numbered 3, after V lost 5 bases and J lost 3 bases. The CDR3 spells CASSGQGVDYGYTF. In DNA, the CDR3 is TGTGCCAGCAGCGGACAGGGGGTCGACTATGGCTACACCTTC.

The CDR3 here is CASSSRTGGWNTEAFF. CDR3 DNA sequence: TGTGCCAGCAGCTCCCGGACAGGGGGCTGGAACACTGAAGCTTTCTTT. The chain couples TRBV7-2 to TRBJ1-1; 11 nucleotides agree with TRBD1. CDR1 is SGHTA and CDR2 is FQGNSA in the germline V gene. The CDR3 extends over 16 amino acids. Germline trimming cut 4 bases from V and 1 base from J; bases unmatched to any gene: 5.

This clone has just one count. The chain combines TRBV10-3 with TRBJ2-7; 7 nucleotides align to TRBD1. V lost 7 bases to trimming and J lost 3 bases; unmatched junction nucleotides: 6. CDR3 length equals 13 residues. Germline CDR1 reads ENHRY; CDR2 reads SYGVKD. CDR3: CAINDRDGYEQYF. In DNA, the CDR3 is TGTGCCATCAACGACAGGGATGGCTACGAGCAGTACTTC.

V is TRBV28 and J is TRBJ1-2, with D possibly matching TRBD1 (5 bases). The CDR3 is made up of 14 amino acids. From germline, CDR1 is MDHEN and CDR2 SYDVKM. V was shortened by 2 bases and J by 4 bases, with 11 bases between the two germline ends. The CDR3 is CASSLLRGLYGYTF. The CDR3 DNA is TGTGCCAGCAGTTTACTTAGGGGTCTCTATGGCTACACCTTC.

This clone occurred a few times. This chain uses TRBV7-9 with TRBJ1-2, with D uncertain. This CDR3 is built from 11 residues. Germline values: CDR1 SEHNR, CDR2 FQNEAQ (reference sequence). Between the trimmed V and J ends, which lost 5 bases and 3 bases, there was a span of 4 bases. CDR3 DNA: TGTGCCAGCAGCCCCTACTATGGCTACACCTTC. Its translation is CASSPYYGYTF. Supplemented by reference TRBV7-9 and TRBJ1-2, the full variable domain reads DTGVSQNPRHKITKRGQNVTFRCDPISEHNRLYWYRQTLGQGPEFLTYFQNEAQLEKSRLLSDRFSAERPKGSFSTLEIQRTEQGDSAMYLCASSPYYGYTFGSGTRLTVV.

The rearrangement joins TRBV6-5 to TRBJ2-5; D gene uncertain. The end of the DNA fits TRBJ2-7 better, so the J call may be wrong. This CDR3 region has 12 residues. Germline V lookup: CDR1 MNHEY, CDR2 SVGAGI. CDR3 nucleotide sequence: TGTGCCAGCAGCCGGGTACCCTACGAGCAGTACTTC. Protein product: CASSRVPYEQYF.

This clone was observed a few times. J is TRBJ2-5 and V is TRBV4-2; 9 nucleotides match TRBD2. The CDR3 sequence is 16 residues long. Trimming removed 0 bases from V and 1 base from J; junction bases left unmatched: 3. The V gene's germline CDR1 is LGHNA and CDR2 YNFKEQ. For the CDR3, the DNA is TGTGCCAGCAGCCAAGAACCAGCGGGAGGCCAAGAGACCCAGTACTTC. Translation gives CASSQEPAGGQETQYF.

The J gene is TRBJ2-3, the V gene TRBV5-4; D not resolved. The germline V and J ends were trimmed by 1 base and 0 bases, with 3 bases remaining between them. The CDR3 sequence is 13 residues long. CDR1 is SGHNT and CDR2 is YYREEE in the germline V gene (reference sequence). CDR3 nucleotides: TGTGCCAGCAGCTTGACCAGCACAGATACGCAGTATTTT. It translates to CASSLTSTDTQYF.

The chain uses TRBV7-9 and TRBJ1-2, with D possibly TRBD1 on 6 matching bases. The V gene lost 0 bases and the J gene lost 0 bases, with 8 bases spanning the gap. Germline values: CDR1 SEHNR, CDR2 FQNEAQ (reference sequence). The CDR3 contains 15 residues. The CDR3 DNA follows: TGTGCCAGCAGCTTAGCCCAGGGGACTAACTATGGCTACACCTTC. Residues: CASSLAQGTNYGYTF.

The chain couples TRBV10-3 to TRBJ2-3; no definite D call. Germline values: CDR1 ENHRY, CDR2 SYGVKD. V was shortened by 3 bases and J by 2 bases, with 15 bases between the two germline ends. This CDR3 is 16 amino acids long. DNA of the CDR3: TGTGCCATCAGTGACGTGGGCAGCCAATACACAGATACGCAGTATTTT. Translation: CAISDVGSQYTDTQYF.

The chain couples TRBV2 to TRBJ1-2; TRBD1 matches at 7 bases. The CDR3 totals 15 residues. With 5 bases clipped from V and 5 bases from J, the junction kept 11 bases outside the gene matches. Germline-derived CDR1 and CDR2 are SNHLY and FYNNEI. CDR3 residues: CASSFNTGAQYGYTF. The CDR3 region has the DNA TGTGCCAGCAGTTTCAATACAGGGGCGCAGTATGGCTACACCTTC.

This chain uses TRBV19 with TRBJ2-5, with D possibly called TRBD1 or TRBD2 (5 bases each). The CDR3 is made up of 14 amino acids. Trimming removed 5 bases from V and 1 base from J, with 11 bases in between. Looked up from germline, CDR1 is LNHDA and CDR2 is SQIVND (reference sequence). The CDR3 nucleotides are TGTGCCAGTAGTCTCACCGGGACCCAAGAGACCCAGTACTTC. Translation: CASSLTGTQETQYF.

This rearrangement joins TRBV10-3 to TRBJ1-5; a possible D gene is TRBD1 (5 bases). This CDR3 contains 14 residues. Germline CDR1 is ENHRY and CDR2 is SYGVKD. Trimming stripped 2 bases from V and 3 bases from J, with 8 bases between. CDR3: CAISEAGTNQPQHF. The DNA for the CDR3 is TGTGCCATCAGTGAGGCCGGGACCAATCAGCCCCAGCATTTT.

V usage is TRBV5-8 and J usage is TRBJ1-1; D might be TRBD1 (5 bases). Germline V CDR1 and CDR2: SGHTS, YDEGEE. The length of the CDR3 is 16 residues. Trimming took 6 bases from V and 0 from J, leaving 18 bases between them. In DNA form, the CDR3 reads TGTGCCAGCACCCCCCTGACTGGACACCTGAACACTGAAGCTTTCTTT. The encoded protein is CASTPLTGHLNTEAFF.

The J gene is TRBJ1-4, the V gene TRBV28; 11 bases match TRBD1. Germline values: CDR1 MDHEN, CDR2 SYDVKM. CDR3 length: 18 residues. The V gene end was trimmed by 4 bases and the J gene end by 2 bases; junction bases not matched to a gene: 9. The DNA of the CDR3 is TGTGCCAGCAGTTCCCCGGGACAGGGGGGTTATACTAATGAAAAACTGTTTTTT. Its protein is CASSSPGQGGYTNEKLFF.

The J gene is TRBJ1-6, the V gene TRBV5-4; 8 bases are a match to TRBD1. The junction had 7 bases not matched to a gene; V was cut back by 0 bases and J by 14 bases. The CDR3 totals 14 residues. The germline V gene has CDR1 SGHNT and CDR2 YYREEE (reference sequence). The DNA of the CDR3 is TGTGCCAGCAGCTTGGGGGCGACAGGGGAGTCCCTCCACTTT. As protein: CASSLGATGESLHF.

This clone was detected a few times. The V and J genes are TRBV19 and TRBJ2-7; the D call may be TRBD1 or TRBD2 (5 bases each). V lost 7 bases and J 1 base, leaving 8 bases between the germline ends. CDR3 length equals 12 residues. Germline loops: CDR1 LNHDA, CDR2 SQIVND (reference sequence). CDR3 in DNA: TGTGCCAGTATCGGGGCGTCCTACGAGCAGTACTTC. Translating it yields CASIGASYEQYF.

The chain is built from TRBV28 and TRBJ1-2, with D possibly TRBD1 on 6 matching bases. This CDR3 has 16 amino acids. CDR1 and CDR2 from the germline V gene are MDHEN and SYDVKM. The germline V and J ends were trimmed by 6 bases and 4 bases, with 21 bases remaining between them. The CDR3 loop reads CASSGGADGFVYGYTF. In DNA form, the CDR3 reads TGTGCCAGCAGCGGGGGGGCGGACGGTTTTGTCTATGGCTACACCTTC.

The rearrangement uses TRBV2 and TRBJ2-5; possibly TRBD2 for D (6 bases). The CDR3 totals 15 residues. Trimming removed 8 bases from V and 1 base from J, with 17 bases in between. Per the germline V gene, CDR1 is SNHLY and CDR2 is FYNNEI. In DNA, the CDR3 is TGTGCCAGCGGGGGACCTTCGACTAGCCAAGAGACCCAGTACTTC. As protein: CASGGPSTSQETQYF.

This rearrangement joins TRBV7-8 to TRBJ2-7; 7 bases map to TRBD2. The germline CDR1 and CDR2 sequences are SGHVS and FQNEAQ. The CDR3 spans 19 residues. J was trimmed by 1 base and V by 0 bases; bases with no gene match: 15. CDR3 DNA: TGTGCCAGCAGCTTAGCGCAAGGCGGGGGTCTGTATTTTTCCTACGAGCAGTACTTC. Protein sequence: CASSLAQGGGLYFSYEQYF.

The chain is built from TRBV9 and TRBJ2-7; D ambiguous. The CDR3 length is 14 residues. The V gene's germline CDR1 is SGDLS and CDR2 YYNGEE. V was cut by 0 bases and J by 3 bases, with 10 bases left in between. CDR3 bases: TGTGCCAGCAGCGTAGGCGTACATTACTACGAGCAGTACTTC. It translates to CASSVGVHYYEQYF. The full variable domain, with the rest looked up from reference TRBV9 and TRBJ2-7, is DSGVTQTPKHLITATGQRVTLRCSPRSGDLSVYWYQQSLDQGLQFLIQYYNGEERAKGNILERFSAQQFPDLHSELNLSSLELGDSALYFCASSVGVHYYEQYFGPGTRLTVT.

The chain has TRBV6-2 or TRBV6-3 and TRBJ1-2; 7 bases match TRBD1. Unmatched junction bases numbered 11, after V lost 4 bases and J lost 0 bases. Germline CDR1 and CDR2: MNHEY and SVGEGT. The CDR3 covers 17 residues. The CDR3 here is CASSSDRESQANYGYTF. DNA of the CDR3: TGTGCCAGCAGTTCCGACAGGGAATCACAAGCTAACTATGGCTACACCTTC.